This T cell receptor beta chain originates from a study of glioma-infiltrating T cells. The study's findings and limits: Tissue-blood divergence was below expectation in non-neoplastic patients, above in gliomas. Very few CDR3 sequences were shared between tissue and blood.

Germline CDR1 and CDR2: SGHKS and YYEKEE (reference sequence). The CDR3 extends over 15 amino acids. V lost 4 bases to trimming and J lost 3 bases; unmatched junction nucleotides: 8. Comment on this clonotype: Its specificity is not known.

Amplification of TCR alpha and beta CDR3 regions from RNA used iRepertoire nested multiplex PCR. For one-step reverse transcription and amplification, about 90-450 ng of tissue mRNA or PBMC total RNA was used. TCRdb analysed the multiplex PCR reads with MiXCR anew, one entry per CDR3 protein. The repertoire holds approximately 190,000 distinct CDR3 sequences, with roughly 32% as singletons. The receptor's source is a human donor with low-grade glioma or glioblastoma, undergoing nonglioma brain surgery, or in good health (not recorded which). This chain connects TRBV5-5 to TRBJ2-3; 7 nucleotides agree with TRBD1. Sample: glioma tissue, nonneoplastic brain tissue, or PBMCs (not recorded which). This CDR3 reads CASSPDRDLTDTQYF. For the CDR3, the DNA is TGTGCCAGCAGCCCAGACAGGGATTTGACAGATACGCAGTATTTT.